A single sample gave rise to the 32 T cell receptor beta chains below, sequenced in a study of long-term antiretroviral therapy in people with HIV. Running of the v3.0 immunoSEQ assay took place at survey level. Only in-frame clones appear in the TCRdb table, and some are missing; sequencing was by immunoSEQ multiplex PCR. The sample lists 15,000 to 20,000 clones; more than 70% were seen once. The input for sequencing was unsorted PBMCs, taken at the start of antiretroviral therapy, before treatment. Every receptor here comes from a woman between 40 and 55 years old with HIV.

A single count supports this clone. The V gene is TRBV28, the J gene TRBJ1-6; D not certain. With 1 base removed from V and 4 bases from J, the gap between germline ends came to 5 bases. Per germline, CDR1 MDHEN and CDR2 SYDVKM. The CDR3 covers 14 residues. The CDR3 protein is CASSLSGYNSPLHF. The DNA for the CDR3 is TGTGCCAGCAGTTTATCGGGTTATAATTCACCCCTCCACTTT.

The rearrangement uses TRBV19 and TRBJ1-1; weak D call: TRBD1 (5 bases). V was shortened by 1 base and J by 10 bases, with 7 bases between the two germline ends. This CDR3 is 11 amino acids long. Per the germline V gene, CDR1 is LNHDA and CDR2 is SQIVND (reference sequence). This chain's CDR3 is CASSIAGGAFF. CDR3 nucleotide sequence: TGTGCCAGTAGTATAGCCGGGGGAGCTTTCTTT.

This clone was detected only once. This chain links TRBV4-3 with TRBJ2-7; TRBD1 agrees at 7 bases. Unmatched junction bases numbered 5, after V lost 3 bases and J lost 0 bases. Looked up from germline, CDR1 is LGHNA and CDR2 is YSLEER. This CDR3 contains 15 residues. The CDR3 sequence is CASSQYRDSSYEQYF. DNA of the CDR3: TGCGCCAGCAGCCAGTACCGGGACAGCTCCTACGAGCAGTACTTC.

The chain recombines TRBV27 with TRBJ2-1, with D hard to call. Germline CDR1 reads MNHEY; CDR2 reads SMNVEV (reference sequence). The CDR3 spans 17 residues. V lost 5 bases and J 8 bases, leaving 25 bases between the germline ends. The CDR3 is CASSTIRTAGSGYEQFF. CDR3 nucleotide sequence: TGTGCCAGCAGTACTATAAGGACGGCCGGTTCTGGCTATGAGCAGTTCTTC.

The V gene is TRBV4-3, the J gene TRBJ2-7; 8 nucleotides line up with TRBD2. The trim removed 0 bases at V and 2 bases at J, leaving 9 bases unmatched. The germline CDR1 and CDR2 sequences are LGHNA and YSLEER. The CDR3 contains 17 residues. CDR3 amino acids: CASSQDLLLAATYEQYF. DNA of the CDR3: TGCGCCAGCAGCCAAGATCTACTACTAGCGGCGACCTACGAGCAGTACTTC.

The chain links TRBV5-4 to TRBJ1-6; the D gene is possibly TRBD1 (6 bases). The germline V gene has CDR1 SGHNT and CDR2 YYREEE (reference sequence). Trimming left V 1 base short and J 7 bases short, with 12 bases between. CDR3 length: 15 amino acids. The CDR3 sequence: CASSLRGWGNSPLHF. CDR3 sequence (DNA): TGTGCCAGCAGCTTGAGGGGGTGGGGGAATTCACCCCTCCACTTT.

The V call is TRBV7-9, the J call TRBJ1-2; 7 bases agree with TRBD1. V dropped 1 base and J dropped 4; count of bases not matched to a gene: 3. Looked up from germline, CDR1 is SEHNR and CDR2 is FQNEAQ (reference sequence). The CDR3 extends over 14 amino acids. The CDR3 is CASSLDRGSYGYTF. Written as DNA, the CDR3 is TGTGCCAGCAGCTTAGACAGGGGAAGCTATGGCTACACCTTC.

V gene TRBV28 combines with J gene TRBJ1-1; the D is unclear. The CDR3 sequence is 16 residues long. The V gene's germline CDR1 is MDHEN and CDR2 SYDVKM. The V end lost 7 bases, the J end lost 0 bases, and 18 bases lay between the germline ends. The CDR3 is CASTLEGVFMNTEAFF. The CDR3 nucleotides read TGTGCCAGCACTTTGGAGGGAGTGTTCATGAACACTGAAGCTTTCTTT.

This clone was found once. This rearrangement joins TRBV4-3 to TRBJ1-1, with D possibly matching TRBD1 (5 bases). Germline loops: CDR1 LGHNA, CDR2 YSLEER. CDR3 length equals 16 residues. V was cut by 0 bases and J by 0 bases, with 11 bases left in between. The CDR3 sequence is CASSQDHDSMNTEAFF. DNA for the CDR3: TGCGCCAGCAGCCAAGATCACGACAGTATGAACACTGAAGCTTTCTTT.

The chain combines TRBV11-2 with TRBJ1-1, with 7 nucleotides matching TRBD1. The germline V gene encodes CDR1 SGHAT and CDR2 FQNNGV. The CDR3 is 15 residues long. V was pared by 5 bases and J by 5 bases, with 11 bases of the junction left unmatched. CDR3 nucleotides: TGTGCCAGCAGCCACTTTAGACAGGGCGAGACTGAAGCTTTCTTT. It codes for CASSHFRQGETEAFF.

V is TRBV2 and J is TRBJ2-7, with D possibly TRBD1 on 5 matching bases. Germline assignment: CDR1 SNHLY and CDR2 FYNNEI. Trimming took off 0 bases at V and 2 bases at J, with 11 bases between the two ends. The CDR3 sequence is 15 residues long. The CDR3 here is CASSEAGQGAYEQYF. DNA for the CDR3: TGTGCCAGCAGTGAAGCGGGGCAGGGTGCCTACGAGCAGTACTTC.

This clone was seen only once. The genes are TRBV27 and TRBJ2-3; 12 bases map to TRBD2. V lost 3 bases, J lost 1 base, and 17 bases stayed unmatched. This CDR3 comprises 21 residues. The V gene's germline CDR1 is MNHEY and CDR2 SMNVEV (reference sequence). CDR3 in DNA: TGTGCCAGCAGTTTGTTCGCGGTGCGGACTAGCGGGGTTGGGGGCACAGATACGCAGTATTTT. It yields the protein CASSLFAVRTSGVGGTDTQYF.

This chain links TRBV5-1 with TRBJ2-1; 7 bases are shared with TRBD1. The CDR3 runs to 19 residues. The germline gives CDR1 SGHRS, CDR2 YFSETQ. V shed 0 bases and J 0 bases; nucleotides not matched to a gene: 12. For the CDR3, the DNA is TGCGCCAGCAGCTTGGGGATTTGGGGACAGAAAAGCTCCTACAATGAGCAGTTCTTC. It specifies CASSLGIWGQKSSYNEQFF.

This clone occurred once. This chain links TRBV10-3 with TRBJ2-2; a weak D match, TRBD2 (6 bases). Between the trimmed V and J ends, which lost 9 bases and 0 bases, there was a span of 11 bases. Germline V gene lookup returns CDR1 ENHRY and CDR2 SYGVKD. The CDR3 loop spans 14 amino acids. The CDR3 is CAMGTHANTGELFF. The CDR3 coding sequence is TGTGCCATGGGGACTCACGCGAACACCGGGGAGCTGTTTTTT.

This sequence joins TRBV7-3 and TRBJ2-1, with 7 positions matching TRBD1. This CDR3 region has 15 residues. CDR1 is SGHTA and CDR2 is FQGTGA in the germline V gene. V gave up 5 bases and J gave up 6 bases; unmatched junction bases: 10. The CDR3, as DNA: TGTGCCAGCAGCCCCGGGGCAGGGGGAATCAATGAGCAGTTCTTC. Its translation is CASSPGAGGINEQFF.

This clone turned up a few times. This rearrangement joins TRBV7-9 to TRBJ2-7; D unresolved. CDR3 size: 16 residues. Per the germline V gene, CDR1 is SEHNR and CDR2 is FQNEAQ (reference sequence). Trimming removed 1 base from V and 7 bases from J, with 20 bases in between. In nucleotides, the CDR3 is TGTGCCAGCAGCTTAGATAGTACAGACGTGCTACGGGAGCAGTACTTC. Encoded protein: CASSLDSTDVLREQYF.

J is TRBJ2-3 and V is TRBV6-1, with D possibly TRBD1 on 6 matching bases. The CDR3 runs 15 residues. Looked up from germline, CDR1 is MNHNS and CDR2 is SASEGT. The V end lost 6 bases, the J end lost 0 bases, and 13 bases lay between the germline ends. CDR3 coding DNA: TGTGCCAGCAGAACCAGGGGCAGGAGCACAGATACGCAGTATTTT. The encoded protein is CASRTRGRSTDTQYF.

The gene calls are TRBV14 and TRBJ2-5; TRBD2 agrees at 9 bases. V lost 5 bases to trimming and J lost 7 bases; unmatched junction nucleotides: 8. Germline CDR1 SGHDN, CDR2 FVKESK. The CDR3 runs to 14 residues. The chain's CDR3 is CASSAAGGAGTQYF. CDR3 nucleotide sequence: TGTGCCAGCAGCGCAGCGGGGGGTGCCGGGACCCAGTACTTC.

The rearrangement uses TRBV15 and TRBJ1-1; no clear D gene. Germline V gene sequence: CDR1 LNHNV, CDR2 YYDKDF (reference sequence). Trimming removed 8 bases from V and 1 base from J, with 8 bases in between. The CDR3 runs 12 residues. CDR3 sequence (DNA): TGTGCCACCCAGCTAGGGAACACTGAAGCTTTCTTT. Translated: CATQLGNTEAFF.

The CDR3, as DNA: TGTGCCAGCAGTTTATTGCAGTTTAACACTGAAGCTTTCTTT. Residues: CASSLLQFNTEAFF. This chain connects TRBV27 to TRBJ1-1, with D hard to call. V lost 1 base and J 2 bases, leaving 8 bases between the germline ends. The V gene's germline CDR1 is MNHEY and CDR2 SMNVEV (reference sequence). The CDR3 totals 14 residues.

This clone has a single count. DNA of the CDR3: TGCAGCCTGTTCGAGCACGGGGGGGAGACCCAGTACTTC. This gives the protein CSLFEHGGETQYF. The chain employs TRBV29-1 and TRBJ2-5; 7 positions agree with TRBD2. Trimming at V came to 8 bases and at J to 5 bases, leaving 11 bases not matched to a gene. The germline V gene has CDR1 SQVTM and CDR2 ANQGSEA. The CDR3 covers 13 residues.

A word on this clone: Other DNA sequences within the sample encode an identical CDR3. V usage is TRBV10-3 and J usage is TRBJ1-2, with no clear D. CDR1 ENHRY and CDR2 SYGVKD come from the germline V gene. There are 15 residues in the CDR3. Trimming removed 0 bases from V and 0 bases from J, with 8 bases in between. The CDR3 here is CAISESVTANYGYTF. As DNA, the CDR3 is TGTGCCATCAGTGAGTCGGTTACAGCTAACTATGGCTACACCTTC.

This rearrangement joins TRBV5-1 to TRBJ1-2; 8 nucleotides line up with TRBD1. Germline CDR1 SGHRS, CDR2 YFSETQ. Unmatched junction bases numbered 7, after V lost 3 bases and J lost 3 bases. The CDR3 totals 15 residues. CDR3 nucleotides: TGCGCCAGCAGCTGGGGCGACAGGGGCCACTATGGCTACACCTTC. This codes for CASSWGDRGHYGYTF.

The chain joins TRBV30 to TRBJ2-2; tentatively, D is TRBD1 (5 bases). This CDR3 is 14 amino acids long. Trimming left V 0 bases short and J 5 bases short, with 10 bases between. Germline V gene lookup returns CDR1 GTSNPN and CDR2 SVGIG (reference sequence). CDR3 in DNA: TGTGCCTGGAGTGTCCAGGGATCTACCGGGGAGCTGTTTTTT. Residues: CAWSVQGSTGELFF.

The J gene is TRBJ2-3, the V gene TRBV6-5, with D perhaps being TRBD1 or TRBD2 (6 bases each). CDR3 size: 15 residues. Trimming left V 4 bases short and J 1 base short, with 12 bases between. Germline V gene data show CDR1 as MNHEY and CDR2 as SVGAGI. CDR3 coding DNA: TGTGCCAGCAGTTTGGGGGGCTTAGGCACAGATACGCAGTATTTT. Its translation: CASSLGGLGTDTQYF.

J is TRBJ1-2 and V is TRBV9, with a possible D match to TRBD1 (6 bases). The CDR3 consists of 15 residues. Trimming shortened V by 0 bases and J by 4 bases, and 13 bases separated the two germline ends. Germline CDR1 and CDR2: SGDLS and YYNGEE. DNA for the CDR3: TGTGCCAGCAGCGTAGATGGGGGGCGGGCCTATGGCTACACCTTC. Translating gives CASSVDGGRAYGYTF. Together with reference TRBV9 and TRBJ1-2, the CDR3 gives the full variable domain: DSGVTQTPKHLITATGQRVTLRCSPRSGDLSVYWYQQSLDQGLQFLIQYYNGEERAKGNILERFSAQQFPDLHSELNLSSLELGDSALYFCASSVDGGRAYGYTFGSGTRLTVV.

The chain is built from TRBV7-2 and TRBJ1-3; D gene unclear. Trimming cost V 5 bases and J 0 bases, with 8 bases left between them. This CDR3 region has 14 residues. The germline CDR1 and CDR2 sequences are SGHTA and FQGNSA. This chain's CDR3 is CASSRRGSGNTIYF. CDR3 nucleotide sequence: TGTGCCAGCAGCCGTAGAGGCTCTGGAAACACCATATATTTT.

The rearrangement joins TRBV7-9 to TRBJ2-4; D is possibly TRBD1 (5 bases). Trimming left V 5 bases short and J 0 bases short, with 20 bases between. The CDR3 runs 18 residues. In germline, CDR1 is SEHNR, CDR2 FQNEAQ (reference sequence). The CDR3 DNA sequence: TGTGCCAGCAGCCAAGTCAAGGCAGGGTCACTAGCCAAAAACATTCAGTACTTC. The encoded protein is CASSQVKAGSLAKNIQYF.

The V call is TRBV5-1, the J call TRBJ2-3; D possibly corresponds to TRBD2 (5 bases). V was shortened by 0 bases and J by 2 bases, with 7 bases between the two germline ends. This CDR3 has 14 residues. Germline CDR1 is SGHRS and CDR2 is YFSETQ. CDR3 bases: TGCGCCAGCAGCTTGGGGACTCTCACAGATACGCAGTATTTT. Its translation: CASSLGTLTDTQYF. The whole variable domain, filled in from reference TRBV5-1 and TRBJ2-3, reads KAGVTQTPRYLIKTRGQQVTLSCSPISGHRSVSWYQQTPGQGLQFLFEYFSETQRNKGNFPGRFSGRQFSNSRSEMNVSTLELGDSALYLCASSLGTLTDTQYFGPGTRLTVL.

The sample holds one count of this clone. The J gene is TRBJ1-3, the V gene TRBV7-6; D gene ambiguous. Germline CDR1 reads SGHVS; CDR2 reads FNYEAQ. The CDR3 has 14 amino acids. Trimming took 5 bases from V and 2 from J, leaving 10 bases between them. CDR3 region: CASSPRAAGNTIYF. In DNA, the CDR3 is TGTGCCAGCAGCCCCCGGGCGGCTGGAAACACCATATATTTT.

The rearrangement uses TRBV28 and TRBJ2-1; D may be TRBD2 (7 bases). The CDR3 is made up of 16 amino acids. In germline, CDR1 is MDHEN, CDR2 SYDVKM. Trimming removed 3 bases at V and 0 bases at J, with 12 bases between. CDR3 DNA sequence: TGTGCCAGCAGTTTTAGGGGGGGTGCCTCCTACAATGAGCAGTTCTTC. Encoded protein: CASSFRGGASYNEQFF. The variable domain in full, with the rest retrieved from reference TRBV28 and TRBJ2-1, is DVKVTQSSRYLVKRTGEKVFLECVQDMDHENMFWYRQDPGLGLRLIYFSYDVKMKEKGDIPEGYSVSREKKERFSLILESASTNQTSMYLCASSFRGGASYNEQFFGPGTRLTVL.

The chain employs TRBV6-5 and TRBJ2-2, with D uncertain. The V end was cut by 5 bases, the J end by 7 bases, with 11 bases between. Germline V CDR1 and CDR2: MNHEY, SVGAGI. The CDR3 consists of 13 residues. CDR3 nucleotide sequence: TGTGCCAGCAGTCGGCGATCCCTCGGGGAGCTGTTTTTT. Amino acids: CASSRRSLGELFF.